The rows below give T cell receptor beta chains drawn from one sample of a study of PD-L1 blockade in urothelial cancer. TCRdb's table, derived via immunoSEQ multiplex PCR, lists solely in-frame clones and lacks some. The table includes 38,000 or so clones, 85% detected once. Source: PBMCs, taken around atezolizumab (anti-PD-L1) treatment. The receptors derive from a man aged 80 or over with urothelial cancer. CDR3s include the opening cysteine and the closing phenylalanine or tryptophan. The D gene is left open where the match is weak. Expanded clones are given a class, and other clones once, few, many or no size at all.

>TRBV18|NA|TRBD2|TRBJ2-1
TGTGCCAGCTCACGCGGGAGCTCCTACAATGAGCAGTTCTTC
CASSRGSSYNEQFF
>TRBV10-2|few|NA|TRBJ2-5
TGCGCCAGCAGTGAGTATTTGCGCGACAGGCAAGAGACCCAGTACTTC
CASSEYLRDRQETQYF
>TRBV28|once|NA|TRBJ2-7
TGTGCCAGCACCCAGGGGTACGAGCAGTACTTC
CASTQGYEQYF
>TRBV19|once|TRBD1|TRBJ1-1
TGTGCCAGTAGTATAGCCGGACAGGGTTCGACTGAAGCTTTCTTT
CASSIAGQGSTEAFF
>TRBV6-5|once|NA|TRBJ1-2
TGTGCCAGCAGTTACCAGGGGAGCCCTTCGTATGGCTACACCTTC
CASSYQGSPSYGYTF
>TRBV19|NA|NA|TRBJ1-4
TGTGCCAGTAGTACGCCCGGGGACTTTAATGAAAAACTGTTTTTT
CASSTPGDFNEKLFF
>TRBV7-2|NA|TRBD2|TRBJ2-7
TGTGCCAGCAGCCCACTAGCGGGAACTAACGAGCAGTACTTC
CASSPLAGTNEQYF
>TRBV11-2|NA|TRBD2|TRBJ2-1
TGTGCCAGCAGCTTAGGGCTAGCGGGACCCTACAATGAGCAGTTCTTC
CASSLGLAGPYNEQFF
>TRBV27|NA|TRBD2|TRBJ2-7
TGTGCCAGCAGCCGCTTGCCCCAAAAGCGGGGCAATTCCTACGAGCAGTACTTC
CASSRLPQKRGNSYEQYF
>TRBV7-2|NA|NA|TRBJ2-1
TGTGCCAGCAGCTCAGAAGGCCTAAGAGGCAATGAGCAGTTCTTC
CASSSEGLRGNEQFF
>TRBV12-5|NA|NA|TRBJ1-1
TGTGCTAGTGGTTTGGTCCCCGGGATGGGGGAGGGGGTTGGTACTGAAGCTTTCTTT
CASGLVPGMGEGVGTEAFF
>TRBV9|once|NA|TRBJ2-7
TGTGCCAGCAGCCCCGACTGGCGGCACTCCTACGAGCAGTACTTC
CASSPDWRHSYEQYF
>TRBV6-6|NA|NA|TRBJ2-7
TGTGCCAGCAGCCGAGCCGGCGAGCAGTACTTC
CASSRAGEQYF
>TRBV5-1|NA|NA|TRBJ2-2
TGCGCCAGCAGCTGGACAAGAAACACCGGGGAGCTGTTTTTT
CASSWTRNTGELFF
>TRBV29-1|NA|TRBD1|TRBJ1-2
TGCAGCGTTGACAGGGGGCTGGGTGGCTACACCTTC
CSVDRGLGGYTF
>TRBV5-1|NA|NA|TRBJ2-1
TGCGCCAGCAGCGTAGACTCCGGTGAGCAGTTCTTC
CASSVDSGEQFF
>TRBV2|NA|NA|TRBJ2-7
TGTGCCAGCAGTGAAGGTGTCCCCCCAGACTACGAGCAGTACTTC
CASSEGVPPDYEQYF
>TRBV5-6|NA|NA|TRBJ1-2
TGTGCCAGCAGCGGGACTCCCTATGGCTACACCTTC
CASSGTPYGYTF
>TRBV20-1|NA|NA|TRBJ2-5
TGCAGTGCTAGGGCCTCCCAGACCCAGTACTTC
CSARASQTQYF
>TRBV29-1|NA|NA|TRBJ2-5
TGCAGCGTTGAAGTCCGACCAGGGAGGAAAGAGACCCAGTACTTC
CSVEVRPGRKETQYF
>TRBV2|NA|NA|TRBJ2-1
TGTGCCAGCCAGTTATTACCAACCTACAATGAGCAGTTCTTC
CASQLLPTYNEQFF
>TRBV10-3|NA|TRBD1|TRBJ2-2
TGTGCCATCAGTCCCGCACAGGGGGCTCGCACCGGGGAGCTGTTTTTT
CAISPAQGARTGELFF
>TRBV18|NA|TRBD2|TRBJ2-5
TGTGCCAGCTCACCGGGAGGGCAAGAGACCCAGTACTTC
CASSPGGQETQYF
>TRBV7-8|NA|TRBD1|TRBJ1-2
TGTGCCAGCAGCCCGGGGACAGCCCGCTGGGGCTACACCTTC
CASSPGTARWGYTF
>TRBV7-2|once|NA|TRBJ1-4
TGTGCCAGCAGCTTAGGGGCAGGGTTTCTTCAGGAAAAACTGTTTTTT
CASSLGAGFLQEKLFF
>TRBV4-3|NA|TRBD1|TRBJ2-1
TGCGCCAGCAGCCAAGGGTGGGACAGGACCAATGAGCAGTTCTTC
CASSQGWDRTNEQFF
>TRBV7-2|NA|TRBD1|TRBJ2-7
TGTGCCAGCAGCTCTTCTCCCGGGACAGGGGGCGGCGAGCAGTACTTC
CASSSSPGTGGGEQYF
>TRBV7-9|once|TRBD2|TRBJ2-2
TGTGCCAGCAGCTCGGGACTAGCGGGTGTAGTCGCCGGGGAGCTGTTTTTT
CASSSGLAGVVAGELFF